This T cell receptor (beta chain) was recovered during a study of CD8 T cells in Susac syndrome. General study points: Clonal expansion of Susac CD8+ cells peaked in TEMRA cells, and it also peaked in active patients.

V was pared by 7 bases and J by 2 bases, with 18 bases between. The CDR3 loop spans 17 amino acids. The diagnostic criteria for definite or probable disease, as recently defined, were met by the patients with Susac syndrome. TEMRA cells underwent FACS enrichment and CD8+ and CD4+ T cells underwent negative isolation. Reverse transcription of roughly 0.45 to 1 ug RNA used random hexamers. TCRdb processed the immunoSEQ multiplex PCR reads anew with MiXCR; each CDR3 protein has one entry. The table records tens of thousands of distinct CDR3 sequences, about 96% of them present only once. With regard to this clonotype: Antigen: not known.

V gene TRBV23-1 combines with J gene TRBJ2-6; D gene ambiguous. TRBV23-1 is given ORF status, its function remaining uncertain. Sequences were obtained from CD8+ T cells from PBMCs. The sequence was collected from a human donor with Susac syndrome. The CDR3 nucleotides are TGCGCCAGCAATGACCTGTGGTGCAGCACTGGGGCCAACGTCCTGACTTTC. Translation gives CASNDLWCSTGANVLTF.